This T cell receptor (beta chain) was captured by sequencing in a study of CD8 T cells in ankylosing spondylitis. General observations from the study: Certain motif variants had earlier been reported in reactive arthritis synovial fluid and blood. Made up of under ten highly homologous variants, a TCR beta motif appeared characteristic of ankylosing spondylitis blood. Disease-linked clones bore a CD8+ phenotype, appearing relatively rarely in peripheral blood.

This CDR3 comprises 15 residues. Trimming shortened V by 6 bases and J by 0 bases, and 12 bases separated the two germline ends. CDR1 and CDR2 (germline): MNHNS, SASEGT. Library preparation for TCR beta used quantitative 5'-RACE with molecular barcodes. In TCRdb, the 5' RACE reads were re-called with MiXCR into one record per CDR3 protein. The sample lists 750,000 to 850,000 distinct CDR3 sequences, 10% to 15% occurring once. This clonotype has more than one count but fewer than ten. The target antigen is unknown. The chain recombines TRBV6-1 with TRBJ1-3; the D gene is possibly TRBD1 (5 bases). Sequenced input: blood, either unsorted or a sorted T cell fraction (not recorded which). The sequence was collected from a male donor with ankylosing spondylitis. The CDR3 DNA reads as TGTGCCAGCAGAACTATCAGGGTCTCTGGAAACACCATATATTTT. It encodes CASRTIRVSGNTIYF.